This T cell receptor beta chain was captured by sequencing in a study of CD8 T cells in Susac syndrome. The authors carried out high-throughput sequencing of TCR beta. They applied it to CD8+ and CD4+ T cells obtained from blood. Negative isolation yielded CD8+ and CD4+ T cells; FACS enriched TEMRA cells. CDR1 is LNHDA, CDR2 SQIVND, per germline (reference sequence). The V segment lost 6 bases and the J segment 5 bases; nucleotides outside the gene matches: 5. The CDR3 runs 13 residues. RNA in amounts of roughly 0.5 to 1 ug was reverse transcribed with random hexamers. Across 54 Vbeta and 13 Jbeta, TCR beta CDR3 was amplified with immunoSEQ multiplex PCR. TCRdb redid the calling of the immunoSEQ multiplex PCR reads with MiXCR, one entry per CDR3 protein. This table has about 400,000 distinct CDR3 sequences, more than 80% appearing once.

Input material: CD8+ T cells from PBMCs. The V call is TRBV19, the J call TRBJ2-7, with 9 bases aligning to TRBD1. The receptor was derived from a human donor with multiple sclerosis. The CDR3, as DNA: TGTGCCAGTAGGGGACAGGGTATCCACGAGCAGTACTTC. It yields the protein CASRGQGIHEQYF.